This TCR beta chain was captured in a study of cytomegalovirus exposure and HLA in healthy donors (dated by TCRdb to between 2016 and 2019). Study-level background: According to a later analysis, one platform produced both the 120 validation repertoires and the approximately 670 repertoires of the first cohort. The study was designed to test whether signatures of past pathogen exposure could be identified by cataloging public T cell receptors. Besides the first cohort of roughly 640 subjects, a separate validation cohort made up of about 120 different subjects was used. To predict cytomegalovirus infection status, the study brought together high-throughput TCR immunosequencing, statistical association of individual TCRs with disease status, and machine learning. Here is what the overall study found, with its caveats: In a later analysis, TCRs clustered in the first cohort were found to also tend to co-occur in the 110 or so validation repertoires, with approximately 95% of cluster scores above 0. A total of some 180 TCR beta chains were listed by the study as associated with cytomegalovirus. The authors suggested that the approach could potentially be extended to other disease states and immunological phenotypes. The classifier was reported to diagnose cytomegalovirus status with high specificity and sensitivity in both the original cohort and the validation cohort. In vitro tests confirmed that a few of the cytomegalovirus-associated TCR beta chains recognize cytomegalovirus antigens. A later analysis had no HLA typing for the validation cohort, so co-occurrence there was scored across all 130 or so repertoires. Most TCR sequences were seen in very few donors, while some public TCRs were found in many individuals.

By its share of the sample, this clone is medium-sized (0.01 to 0.1%). Its antigen has not been determined. No much larger clonotype is one base removed from it; base qualities were not supplied. The donors were included in the validation cohort of around 120 subjects, a group kept apart from the approximately 700-subject first cohort. At the junction V is shortened by 8 bases and J by 5 bases, with 16 bases in between. CDR1 and CDR2 are read off the germline V gene as MGHDK and SYGVNS. The CDR3 spans 14 residues, from the cysteine through the phenylalanine. The only DNA kept is the CDR3, 42 bases in frame from the first base. The protocol used for the library was the immunoSEQ multiplex PCR assay. Regarding the original processing steps: A statistical classification framework was built for diagnosing cytomegalovirus status from the catalog of TCR beta chain sequences. TCRdb took this table from immuneACCESS and kept in-frame rearrangements with V and J called. Such tables lack part of the clones; where checked against another copy, unresolved V genes explain under half of the gap, and the rest is unexplained. V, J and clone size were drawn from that table, and D and trimming were deduced from the DNA. The sample table shows 52,000 or so clones, and 75% to 90% are seen once. The ten most abundant clones make up roughly 14% of the sample.

The chain is encoded by TRBV25-1 joined to TRBJ2-1; TRBD2 is a weak D gene call, 6 bases matching. Sequenced: PBMCs. The receptor was derived from a woman in her late teens or twenties in good health and CMV-seronegative. The CDR3 region has the sequence CASASRGIHNEQFF. The DNA sequence is as follows: TGTGCCAGCGCCTCACGCGGGATCCACAATGAGCAGTTCTTC. With all but the CDR3 taken from the reference TRBV25-1 and TRBJ2-1 genes, the full variable domain is: EADIYQTPRYLVIGTGKKITLECSQTMGHDKMYWYQQDPGMELHLIHYSYGVNSTEKGDLSSESTVSRIRTEHFPLTLESARPSHTSQYLCASASRGIHNEQFFGPGTRLTVL.